Listed below are T cell receptor beta chains from one sample, sequenced in a study of identical twins. Each CDR3 protein gets one entry after TCRdb re-called the 5' RACE reads with MiXCR. Among approximately 500,000 distinct CDR3 sequences listed, 20% to 25% were seen once. These data also formed part of another study, on T cells expressing NK-cell markers.

Sequencing was carried out using CD4+ T cells sorted from blood. These receptors all stem from a woman between 18 and 29 years old in good health. The CDR3 runs from the conserved cysteine through the conserved F or W. The D gene is left open where the match is weak. Clone size appears in some rows only: once, few, many, or a class for an expanded clone.

v_gene	abundance	j_gene	d_gene	CDR3aa	CDR3nt
TRBV18	-	TRBJ2-3	TRBD1	CASSSVPGQSDTQYF	TGTGCCAGCTCATCCGTCCCGGGACAGTCAGATACGCAGTATTTT
TRBV6-1	few	TRBJ1-3	-	CASSPWRGRGNTIYF	TGTGCCAGCAGTCCTTGGAGAGGGCGTGGAAACACCATATATTTT
TRBV27	-	TRBJ2-7	TRBD2	CASSWGWAGDYEQYF	TGTGCCAGCAGTTGGGGGTGGGCGGGGGACTACGAGCAGTACTTC
TRBV20-1	-	TRBJ2-5	-	CSARVLETQYF	TGCAGTGCTAGAGTGTTGGAGACCCAGTACTTC
TRBV29-1	few	TRBJ2-3	TRBD2	CSVGAGVSTDTQYF	TGCAGCGTTGGAGCGGGAGTGAGTACAGATACGCAGTATTTT
TRBV15	-	TRBJ2-7	-	CATSSRGKGDYEQYF	TGTGCCACCAGCAGCCGGGGAAAGGGGGATTACGAGCAGTACTTC
TRBV20-1	few	TRBJ2-7	TRBD1	CSVRSGTGGPYEQYF	TGCAGTGTTAGGTCCGGGACAGGGGGCCCCTACGAGCAGTACTTC
TRBV20-1	-	TRBJ2-5	-	CSAPPRVGGQETQYF	TGCAGTGCTCCCCCTCGTGTCGGCGGCCAAGAGACCCAGTACTTC
TRBV7-9	few	TRBJ2-5	-	CASSLGVKETQYF	TGTGCCAGCAGCTTAGGGGTAAAAGAGACCCAGTACTTC
TRBV12-3/TRBV12-4	many	TRBJ2-3	TRBD2	CASSPGLAATDTQYF	TGTGCCAGCAGTCCCGGACTAGCGGCGACAGATACGCAGTATTTT
TRBV6-4	-	TRBJ2-1	TRBD1	CASRGRGTGGYNEQFF	TGTGCCAGCAGGGGGCGCGGGACAGGGGGCTACAATGAGCAGTTCTTC
TRBV29-1	-	TRBJ2-1	-	CSVTSGALDEQFF	TGCAGCGTGACCTCGGGGGCTCTCGATGAGCAGTTCTTC
TRBV5-5	few	TRBJ2-3	-	CASSLVTWETGDTQYF	TGTGCCAGCAGCTTGGTTACGTGGGAAACGGGAGATACGCAGTATTTT